The rows below give T cell receptor beta chains drawn from one sample of a study of neoadjuvant anti-PD-1 for oral cavity cancer. The protocol was immunoSEQ multiplex PCR, while the TCRdb copy is restricted to in-frame clones and leaves out a portion. The sample consists of about 68,000 clones, approximately 84% of them appearing once. The sample in question was PBMCs, obtained after nivolumab (anti-PD-1) treatment. The receptor source for this set is a person between 40 and 85 years old with oral cavity squamous cell carcinoma. The CDR3 runs from the conserved cysteine through the conserved F or W. The D gene is left open where the match is weak. A row's size may be missing; if present it is once, few, many or a size class.

D | size | J | V | DNA | CDR3
TRBD2 | . | TRBJ2-1 | TRBV5-7 | TGTGCCAGCAGCTCTAGCGGGAGCGGCAATGAGCAGTTCTTC | CASSSSGSGNEQFF
TRBD2 | . | TRBJ2-3 | TRBV10-3 | TGTGCCACAGGGCCGGGAGGTGCAGATACGCAGTATTTT | CATGPGGADTQYF
. | . | TRBJ2-7 | TRBV28 | TGTGCCAGCAGTTTGGGGGGCAGGTACGAGCAGTACTTC | CASSLGGRYEQYF
. | . | TRBJ2-7 | TRBV29-1 | TGCAGCGTCCGGGACTTTACCTACGAGCAGTACTTC | CSVRDFTYEQYF
TRBD2 | . | TRBJ2-7 | TRBV11-2 | TGTGCCAGCAGCTCACTAGCGGGGGTCGCCTACGAGCAGTACTTC | CASSSLAGVAYEQYF
. | . | TRBJ1-4 | TRBV23-1 | TGCGCCAGCAGTAACGAACCCAGGGTAGCTAATGAAAAACTGTTTTTT | CASSNEPRVANEKLFF
TRBD2 | . | TRBJ2-7 | TRBV7-4 | TGTGCCAGCAGCTGTTCGAAGCGGGAGGTCTCCTACGAGCAGTACTTC | CASSCSKREVSYEQYF
. | . | TRBJ2-1 | TRBV5-6 | TGTGCCAGCAGCCCGGGGCCTGGGGGGTACAATGAGCAGTTCTTC | CASSPGPGGYNEQFF
TRBD2 | . | TRBJ2-1 | TRBV5-1 | TGCGCCAGCAGTGAGGGCCTAGCGGGAGTCAATGAGCAGTTCTTC | CASSEGLAGVNEQFF
. | few | TRBJ1-2 | TRBV11-2 | TGTGCCAGCCCGGGGGGGGAAGGCTATGGCTACACCTTC | CASPGGEGYGYTF